Here is one TCR beta chain with its context. Sequencing used immunoSEQ multiplex PCR; TCRdb keeps in-frame clones, though not all of them. The sample shows some 270,000 clones, 90% of them seen only once. The data stem from a study of blood T cell repertoires in COVID-19. About the research overall: The origin of the acute and convalescent COVID-19 samples was the United States, Italy and Spain. Sources were T cells, B-cell-depleted T cells, or PBMCs; the material itself was cDNA or gDNA.

The J segment lost 7 bases and the V segment lost 5 bases, leaving 4 bases of the junction unmatched. The germline V gene has CDR1 LNHDA and CDR2 SQIVND (reference sequence). The CDR3 totals 14 residues. Seattle patient enrollment occurred during active infection, with longitudinal follow-up thereafter. The chain employs TRBV19 and TRBJ2-3; 12 bases agree with TRBD1. The sequence came from an older woman with COVID-19, enrolled during active disease. Material: peripheral blood. CDR3 region: CASSGTGGSNTQYF. As DNA, the CDR3 is TGTGCCAGTAGTGGGACAGGGGGCTCAAATACGCAGTATTTT.